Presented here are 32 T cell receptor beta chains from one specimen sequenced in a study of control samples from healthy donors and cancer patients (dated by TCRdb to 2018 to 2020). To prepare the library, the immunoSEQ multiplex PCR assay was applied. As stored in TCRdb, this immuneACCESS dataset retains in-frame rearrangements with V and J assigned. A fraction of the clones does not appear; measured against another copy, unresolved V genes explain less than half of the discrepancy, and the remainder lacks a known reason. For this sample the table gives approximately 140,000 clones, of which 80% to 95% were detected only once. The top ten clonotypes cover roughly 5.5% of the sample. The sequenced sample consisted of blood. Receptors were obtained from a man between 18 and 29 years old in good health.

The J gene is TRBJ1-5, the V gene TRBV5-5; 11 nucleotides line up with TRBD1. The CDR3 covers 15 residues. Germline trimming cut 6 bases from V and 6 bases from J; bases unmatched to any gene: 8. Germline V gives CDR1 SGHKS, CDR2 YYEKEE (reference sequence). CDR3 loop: CASTIGQGAIQPQHF. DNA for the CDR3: TGTGCCAGCACCATAGGACAGGGGGCTATTCAGCCCCAGCATTTT.

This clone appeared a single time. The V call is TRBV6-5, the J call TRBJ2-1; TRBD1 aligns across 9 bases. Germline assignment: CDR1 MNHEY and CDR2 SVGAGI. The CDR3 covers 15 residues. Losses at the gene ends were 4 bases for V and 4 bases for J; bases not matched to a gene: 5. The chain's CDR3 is CASSSRDREYNEQFF. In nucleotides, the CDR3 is TGTGCCAGCAGTTCCCGGGACAGGGAATACAATGAGCAGTTCTTC.

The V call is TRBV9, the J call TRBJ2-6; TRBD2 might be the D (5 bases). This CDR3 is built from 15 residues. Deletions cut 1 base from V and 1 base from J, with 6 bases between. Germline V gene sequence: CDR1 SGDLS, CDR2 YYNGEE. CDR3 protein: CASSVPGSGANVLTF. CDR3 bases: TGTGCCAGCAGCGTACCGGGGTCTGGGGCCAACGTCCTGACTTTC.

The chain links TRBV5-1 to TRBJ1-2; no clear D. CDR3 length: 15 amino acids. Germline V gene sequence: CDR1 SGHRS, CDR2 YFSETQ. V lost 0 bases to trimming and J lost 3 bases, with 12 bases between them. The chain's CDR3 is CASSLEATGYYGYTF. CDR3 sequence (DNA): TGCGCCAGCAGCTTGGAAGCGACGGGGTACTATGGCTACACCTTC.

The CDR3 protein is CAWSASGSDTQYF. The CDR3 coding sequence is TGTGCCTGGAGTGCCTCTGGTTCGGATACGCAGTATTTT. This rearrangement joins TRBV30 to TRBJ2-3; D call uncertain. V was cut by 1 base and J by 6 bases, with 11 bases left in between. There are 13 residues in the CDR3. Germline CDR1 reads GTSNPN; CDR2 reads SVGIG (reference sequence).

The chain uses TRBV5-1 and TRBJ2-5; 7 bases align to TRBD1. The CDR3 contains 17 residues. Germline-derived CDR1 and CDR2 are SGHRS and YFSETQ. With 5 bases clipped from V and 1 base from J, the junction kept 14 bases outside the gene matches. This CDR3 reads CASSRDFGDSLQETQYF. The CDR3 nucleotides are TGCGCCAGCAGTAGGGATTTTGGGGACAGTCTCCAAGAGACCCAGTACTTC.

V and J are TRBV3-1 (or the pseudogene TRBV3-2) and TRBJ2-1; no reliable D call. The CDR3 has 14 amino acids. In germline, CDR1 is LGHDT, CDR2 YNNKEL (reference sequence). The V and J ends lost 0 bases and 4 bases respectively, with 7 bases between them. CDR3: CASSQDYEYNEQFF. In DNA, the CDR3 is TGTGCCAGCAGCCAAGATTACGAATACAATGAGCAGTTCTTC.

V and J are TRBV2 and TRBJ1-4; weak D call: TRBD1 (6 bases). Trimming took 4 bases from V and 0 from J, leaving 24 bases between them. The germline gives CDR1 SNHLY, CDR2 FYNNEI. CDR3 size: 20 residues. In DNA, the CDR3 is TGTGCCAGCAGTGTACCCCGACCGGGTCAGGGGACTTCAACTAATGAAAAACTGTTTTTT. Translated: CASSVPRPGQGTSTNEKLFF.

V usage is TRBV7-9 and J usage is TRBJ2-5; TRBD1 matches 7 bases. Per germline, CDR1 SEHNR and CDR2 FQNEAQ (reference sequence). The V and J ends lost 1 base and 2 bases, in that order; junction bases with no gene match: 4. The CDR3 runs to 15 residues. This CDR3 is CASSLVGTVQETQYF. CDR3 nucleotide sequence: TGTGCCAGCAGCTTAGTTGGGACAGTTCAAGAGACCCAGTACTTC. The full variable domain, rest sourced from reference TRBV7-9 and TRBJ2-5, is DTGVSQNPRHKITKRGQNVTFRCDPISEHNRLYWYRQTLGQGPEFLTYFQNEAQLEKSRLLSDRFSAERPKGSFSTLEIQRTEQGDSAMYLCASSLVGTVQETQYFGPGTRLLVL.

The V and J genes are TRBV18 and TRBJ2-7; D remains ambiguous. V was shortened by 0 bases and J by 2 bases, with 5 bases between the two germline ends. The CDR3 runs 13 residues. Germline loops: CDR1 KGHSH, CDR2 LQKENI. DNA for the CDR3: TGTGCCAGCTCACCACCCCAGACCTACGAGCAGTACTTC. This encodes CASSPPQTYEQYF.

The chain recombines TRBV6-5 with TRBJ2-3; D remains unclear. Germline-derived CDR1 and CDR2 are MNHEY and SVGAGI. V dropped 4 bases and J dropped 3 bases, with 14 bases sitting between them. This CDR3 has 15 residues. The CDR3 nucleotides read TGTGCCAGCAGTTGGTCCGGTCGGTCGACAGATACGCAGTATTTT. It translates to CASSWSGRSTDTQYF.

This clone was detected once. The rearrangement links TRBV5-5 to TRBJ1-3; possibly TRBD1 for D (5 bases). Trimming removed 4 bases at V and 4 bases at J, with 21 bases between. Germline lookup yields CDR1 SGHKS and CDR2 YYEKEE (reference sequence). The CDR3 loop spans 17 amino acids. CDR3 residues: CASSPGVGGTSGNTIYF. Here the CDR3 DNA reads TGTGCCAGCAGCCCCGGAGTAGGTGGGACCTCAGGAAACACCATATATTTT.

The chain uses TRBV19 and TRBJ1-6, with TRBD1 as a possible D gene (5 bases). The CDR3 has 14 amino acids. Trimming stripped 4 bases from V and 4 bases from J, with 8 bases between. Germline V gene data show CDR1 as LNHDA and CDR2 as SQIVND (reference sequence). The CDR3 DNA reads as TGTGCCAGTAGTACACAGGCTTATAATTCACCCCTCCACTTT. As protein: CASSTQAYNSPLHF.

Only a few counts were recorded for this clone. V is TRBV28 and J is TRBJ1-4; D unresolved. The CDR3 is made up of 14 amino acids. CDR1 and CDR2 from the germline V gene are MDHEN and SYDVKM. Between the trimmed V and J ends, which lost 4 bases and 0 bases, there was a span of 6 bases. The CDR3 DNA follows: TGTGCCAGCAGTTCTGTTGCAACTAATGAAAAACTGTTTTTT. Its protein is CASSSVATNEKLFF. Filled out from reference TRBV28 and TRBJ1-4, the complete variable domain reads DVKVTQSSRYLVKRTGEKVFLECVQDMDHENMFWYRQDPGLGLRLIYFSYDVKMKEKGDIPEGYSVSREKKERFSLILESASTNQTSMYLCASSSVATNEKLFFGSGTQLSVL.

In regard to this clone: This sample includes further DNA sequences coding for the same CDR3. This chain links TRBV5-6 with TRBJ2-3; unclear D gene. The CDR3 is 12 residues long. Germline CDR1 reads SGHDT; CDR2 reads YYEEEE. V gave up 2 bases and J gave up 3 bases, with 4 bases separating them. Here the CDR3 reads CASSLYTDTQYF. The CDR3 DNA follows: TGTGCCAGCAGCTTATATACAGATACGCAGTATTTT.

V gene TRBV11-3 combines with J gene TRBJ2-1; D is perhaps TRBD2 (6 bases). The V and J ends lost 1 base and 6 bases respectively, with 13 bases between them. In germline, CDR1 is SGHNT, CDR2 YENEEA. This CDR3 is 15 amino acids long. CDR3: CASSLGRLDSNEQFF. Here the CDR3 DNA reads TGTGCCAGCAGCTTAGGGAGACTAGATAGCAATGAGCAGTTCTTC.

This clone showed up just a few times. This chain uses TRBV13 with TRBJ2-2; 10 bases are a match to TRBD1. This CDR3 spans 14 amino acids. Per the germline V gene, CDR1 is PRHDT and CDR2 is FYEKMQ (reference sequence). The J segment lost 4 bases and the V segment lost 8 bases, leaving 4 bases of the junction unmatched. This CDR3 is CASSGQGSTGELFF. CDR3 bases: TGTGCCAGCTCGGGACAGGGGAGCACCGGGGAGCTGTTTTTT.

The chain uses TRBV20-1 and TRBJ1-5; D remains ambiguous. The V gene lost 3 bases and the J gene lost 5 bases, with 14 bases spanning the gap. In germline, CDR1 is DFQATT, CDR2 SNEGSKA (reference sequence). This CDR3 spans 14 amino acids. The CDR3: CSASIPEHHQPQHF. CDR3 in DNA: TGCAGTGCTAGTATACCCGAGCATCATCAGCCCCAGCATTTT.

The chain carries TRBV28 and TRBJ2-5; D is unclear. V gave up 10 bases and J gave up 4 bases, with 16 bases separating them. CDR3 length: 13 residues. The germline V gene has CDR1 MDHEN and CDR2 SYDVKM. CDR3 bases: TGTGCCACACATCGTAGTATAAGAGAGACCCAGTACTTC. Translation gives CATHRSIRETQYF.

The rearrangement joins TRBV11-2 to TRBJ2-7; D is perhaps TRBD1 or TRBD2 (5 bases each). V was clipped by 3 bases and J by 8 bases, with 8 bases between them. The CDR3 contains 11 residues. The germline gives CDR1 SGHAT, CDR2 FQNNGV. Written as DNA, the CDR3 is TGTGCCAGCAGCTTTGAGGGGAAGCAGTACTTC. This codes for CASSFEGKQYF.

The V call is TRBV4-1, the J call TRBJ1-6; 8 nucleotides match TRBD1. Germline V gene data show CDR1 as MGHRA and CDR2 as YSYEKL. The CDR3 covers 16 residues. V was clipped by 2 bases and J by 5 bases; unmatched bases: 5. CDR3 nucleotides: TGCGCCAGCAGCCAACCTCGACAGGGGAATAATTCACCCCTCCACTTT. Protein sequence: CASSQPRQGNNSPLHF.

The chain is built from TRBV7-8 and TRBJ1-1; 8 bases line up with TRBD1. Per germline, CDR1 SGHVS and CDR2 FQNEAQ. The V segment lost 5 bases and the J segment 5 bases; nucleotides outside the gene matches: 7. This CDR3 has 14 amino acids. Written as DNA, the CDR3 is TGTGCCAGCAGCCCCGCAGGGGGCTGGACTGAAGCTTTCTTT. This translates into CASSPAGGWTEAFF. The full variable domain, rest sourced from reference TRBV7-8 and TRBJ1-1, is GAGVSQSPRYKVAKRGQDVALRCDPISGHVSLFWYQQALGQGPEFLTYFQNEAQLDKSGLPSDRFFAERPEGSVSTLKIQRTQQEDSAVYLCASSPAGGWTEAFFGQGTRLTVV.

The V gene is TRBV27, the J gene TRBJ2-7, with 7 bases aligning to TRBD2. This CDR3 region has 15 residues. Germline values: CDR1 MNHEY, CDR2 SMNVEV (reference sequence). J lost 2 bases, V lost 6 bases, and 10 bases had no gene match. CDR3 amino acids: CASRTASGNPYEQYF. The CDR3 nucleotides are TGTGCCAGCAGGACTGCTAGCGGAAACCCCTACGAGCAGTACTTC.

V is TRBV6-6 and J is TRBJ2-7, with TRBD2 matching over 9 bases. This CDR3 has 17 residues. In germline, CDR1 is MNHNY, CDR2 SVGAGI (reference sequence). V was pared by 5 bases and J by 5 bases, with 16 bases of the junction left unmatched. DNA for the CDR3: TGTGCCAGCAGTCGTTTTGGGCGGGGGGGCGGCCCCGACGAGCAGTACTTC. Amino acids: CASSRFGRGGGPDEQYF.

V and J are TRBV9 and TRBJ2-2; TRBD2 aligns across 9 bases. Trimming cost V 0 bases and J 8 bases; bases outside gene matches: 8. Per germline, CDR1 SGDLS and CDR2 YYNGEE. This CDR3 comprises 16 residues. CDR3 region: CASSVDGGRATGELFF. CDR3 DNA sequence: TGTGCCAGCAGCGTAGACGGCGGGAGGGCCACGGGGGAGCTGTTTTTT. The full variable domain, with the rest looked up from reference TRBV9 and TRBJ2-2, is DSGVTQTPKHLITATGQRVTLRCSPRSGDLSVYWYQQSLDQGLQFLIQYYNGEERAKGNILERFSAQQFPDLHSELNLSSLELGDSALYFCASSVDGGRATGELFFGEGSRLTVL.

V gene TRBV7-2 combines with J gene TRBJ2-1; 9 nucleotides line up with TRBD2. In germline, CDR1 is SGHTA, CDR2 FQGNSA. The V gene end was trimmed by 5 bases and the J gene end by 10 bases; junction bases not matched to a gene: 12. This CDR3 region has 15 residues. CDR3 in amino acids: CASSPIRTSAAEQFF. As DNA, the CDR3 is TGTGCCAGCAGCCCTATCCGGACTAGCGCTGCCGAGCAGTTCTTC.

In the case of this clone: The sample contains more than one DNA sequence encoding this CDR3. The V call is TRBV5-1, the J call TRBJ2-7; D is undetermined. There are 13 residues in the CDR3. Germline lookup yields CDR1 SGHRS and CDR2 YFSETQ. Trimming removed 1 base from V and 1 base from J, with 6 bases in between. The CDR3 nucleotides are TGCGCCAGCAGCTTGACCGGATCCTACGAGCAGTACTTC. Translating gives CASSLTGSYEQYF. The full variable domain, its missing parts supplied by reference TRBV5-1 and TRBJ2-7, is KAGVTQTPRYLIKTRGQQVTLSCSPISGHRSVSWYQQTPGQGLQFLFEYFSETQRNKGNFPGRFSGRQFSNSRSEMNVSTLELGDSALYLCASSLTGSYEQYFGPGTRLTVT.

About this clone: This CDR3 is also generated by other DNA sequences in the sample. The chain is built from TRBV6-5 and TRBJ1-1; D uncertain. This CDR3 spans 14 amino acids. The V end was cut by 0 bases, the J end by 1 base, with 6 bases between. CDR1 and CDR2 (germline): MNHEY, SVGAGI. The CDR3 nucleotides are TGTGCCAGCAGTTACTCGCGCGGGAACACTGAAGCTTTCTTT. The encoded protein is CASSYSRGNTEAFF.

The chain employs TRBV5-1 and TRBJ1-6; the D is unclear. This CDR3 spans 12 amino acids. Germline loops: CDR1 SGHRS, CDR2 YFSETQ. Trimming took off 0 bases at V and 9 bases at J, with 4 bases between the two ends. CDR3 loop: CASSLGSSPLHF. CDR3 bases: TGCGCCAGCAGCTTGGGCAGTTCACCCCTCCACTTT.

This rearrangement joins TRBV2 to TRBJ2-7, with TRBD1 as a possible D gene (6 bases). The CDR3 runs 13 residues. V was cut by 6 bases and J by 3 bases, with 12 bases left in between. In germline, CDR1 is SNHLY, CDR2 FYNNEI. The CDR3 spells CASSRPDSYEQYF. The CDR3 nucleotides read TGTGCCAGCAGCCGCCCGGACAGCTACGAGCAGTACTTC.

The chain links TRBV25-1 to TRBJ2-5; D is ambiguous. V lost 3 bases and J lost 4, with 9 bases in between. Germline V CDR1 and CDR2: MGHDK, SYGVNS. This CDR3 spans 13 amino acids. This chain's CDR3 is CASSDPQVETQYF. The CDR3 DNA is TGTGCCAGCAGTGACCCTCAAGTAGAGACCCAGTACTTC.

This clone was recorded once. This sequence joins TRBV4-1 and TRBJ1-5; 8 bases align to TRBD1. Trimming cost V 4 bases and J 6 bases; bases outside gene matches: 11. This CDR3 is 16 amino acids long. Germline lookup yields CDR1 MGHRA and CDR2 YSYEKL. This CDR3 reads CASSRGGQGDVQPQHF. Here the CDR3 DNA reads TGCGCCAGCAGCCGAGGAGGACAGGGCGATGTTCAGCCCCAGCATTTT.